These T cell receptor beta chains were read from a single sample in a study of memory CD4+ T cells and cytomegalovirus serostatus. The method was immunoSEQ multiplex PCR; TCRdb's version includes in-frame clones alone and lacks a portion of them. The table shows nearly 60,000 clones, with about three quarters occurring only once. The sample consisted of memory CD4+ T cells from blood. These receptor sequences come from an adult in good health and CMV-seronegative. Both conserved end residues are part of each CDR3. D genes are given only for firm matches. Expanded clones are given a class, and other clones once, few, many or no size at all.

d_gene: -; j_gene: TRBJ2-6; abundance: few; v_gene: TRBV10-2; CDR3aa: CATNSRASGANVLTF; CDR3nt: TGCGCCACCAATTCGAGGGCCTCTGGGGCCAACGTCCTGACTTTC
d_gene: -; j_gene: TRBJ1-5; abundance: -; v_gene: TRBV4-1; CDR3aa: CASSQVLRSGLGTQPQHF; CDR3nt: TGCGCCAGCAGCCAAGTATTAAGGTCTGGATTGGGAACTCAGCCCCAGCATTTT
d_gene: -; j_gene: TRBJ2-1; abundance: -; v_gene: TRBV30; CDR3aa: CAWSNPGQDYNEQFF; CDR3nt: TGTGCCTGGAGTAACCCGGGACAAGACTACAATGAGCAGTTCTTC
d_gene: -; j_gene: TRBJ2-2; abundance: once; v_gene: TRBV19; CDR3aa: CASSLEVASGSGELFF; CDR3nt: TGTGCCAGTAGCCTAGAGGTGGCCTCAGGTTCCGGGGAGCTGTTTTTT
d_gene: TRBD2; j_gene: TRBJ2-1; abundance: -; v_gene: TRBV27; CDR3aa: CASSLNYPGLAGYEQFF; CDR3nt: TGTGCCAGCAGTCTAAACTACCCGGGACTAGCGGGATATGAGCAGTTCTTC
d_gene: -; j_gene: TRBJ1-5; abundance: few; v_gene: TRBV7-8; CDR3aa: CASSFLGQNNQPQHF; CDR3nt: TGTGCCAGCAGCTTCCTCGGACAGAATAATCAGCCCCAGCATTTT
d_gene: TRBD2; j_gene: TRBJ2-3; abundance: -; v_gene: TRBV11-3; CDR3aa: CASSTRDSGGDTQYF; CDR3nt: TGTGCCAGCAGCACGCGCGATAGCGGGGGAGATACGCAGTATTTT
d_gene: -; j_gene: TRBJ1-3; abundance: once; v_gene: TRBV9; CDR3aa: CASSLRGGNSGNTIYF; CDR3nt: TGTGCCAGCAGCCTTAGAGGGGGGAACTCTGGAAACACCATATATTTT
d_gene: -; j_gene: TRBJ1-4; abundance: -; v_gene: TRBV9; CDR3aa: CASSVGHEGNEKLFF; CDR3nt: TGTGCCAGCAGCGTAGGACATGAGGGCAATGAAAAACTGTTTTTT
d_gene: -; j_gene: TRBJ2-7; abundance: -; v_gene: TRBV4-1; CDR3aa: CASSHSPGDTTYEQYF; CDR3nt: TGCGCCAGCAGCCACTCCCCGGGAGACACGACCTACGAGCAGTACTTC
d_gene: -; j_gene: TRBJ1-1; abundance: once; v_gene: TRBV13; CDR3aa: CASSGSLGTDEGTEAFF; CDR3nt: TGTGCCAGCAGCGGAAGCCTAGGGACCGACGAGGGGACTGAAGCTTTCTTT
d_gene: -; j_gene: TRBJ2-1; abundance: -; v_gene: TRBV7-9; CDR3aa: CASSLAPGGLISYNEQFF; CDR3nt: TGTGCCAGCAGCTTAGCTCCCGGGGGCTTAATCTCCTACAATGAGCAGTTCTTC
d_gene: -; j_gene: TRBJ1-1; abundance: -; v_gene: TRBV30; CDR3aa: CASTGTHLQTF; CDR3nt: TGTGCCAGTACCGGGACGCACTTACAAACTTTT
d_gene: -; j_gene: TRBJ2-5; abundance: few; v_gene: TRBV19; CDR3aa: CASSTGTLGLETQYF; CDR3nt: TGTGCCAGTAGTACCGGGACCCTAGGGTTGGAGACCCAGTACTTC
d_gene: -; j_gene: TRBJ2-7; abundance: -; v_gene: TRBV10-3; CDR3aa: CAISEGTVYEQYF; CDR3nt: TGTGCCATCAGTGAGGGGACGGTTTACGAGCAGTACTTC
d_gene: -; j_gene: TRBJ2-7; abundance: -; v_gene: TRBV12-5; CDR3aa: CASGLVGAAEQYF; CDR3nt: TGTGCTAGTGGTTTGGTAGGGGCCGCAGAGCAGTACTTC
d_gene: -; j_gene: TRBJ2-1; abundance: -; v_gene: TRBV19; CDR3aa: CASSIFAYNEQFF; CDR3nt: TGTGCCAGTAGTATTTTCGCCTACAATGAGCAGTTCTTC
d_gene: -; j_gene: TRBJ2-3; abundance: -; v_gene: TRBV5-8; CDR3aa: CASSGGAVSTDTQYF; CDR3nt: TGTGCCAGCAGTGGAGGGGCAGTTAGCACAGATACGCAGTATTTT
d_gene: -; j_gene: TRBJ2-5; abundance: -; v_gene: TRBV19; CDR3aa: CASSRAVQETQYF; CDR3nt: TGTGCCAGTAGTAGGGCAGTCCAAGAGACCCAGTACTTC
d_gene: -; j_gene: TRBJ2-1; abundance: -; v_gene: TRBV29-1; CDR3aa: CSASLGQPGYNEQFF; CDR3nt: TGCAGCGCCTCCCTGGGCCAGCCTGGCTACAATGAGCAGTTCTTC
d_gene: -; j_gene: TRBJ1-4; abundance: -; v_gene: TRBV4-3; CDR3aa: CASSQRVRGARGEKLFF; CDR3nt: TGCGCCAGCAGCCAGAGAGTACGGGGGGCGCGGGGTGAAAAACTGTTTTTT
d_gene: -; j_gene: TRBJ1-1; abundance: -; v_gene: TRBV6-6; CDR3aa: CASSTGQLNTEAFF; CDR3nt: TGTGCCAGCAGTACCGGACAGTTGAACACTGAAGCTTTCTTT
d_gene: -; j_gene: TRBJ2-1; abundance: -; v_gene: TRBV10-3; CDR3aa: CAISEGANEQFF; CDR3nt: TGTGCCATCAGTGAGGGGGCCAATGAGCAGTTCTTC
d_gene: -; j_gene: TRBJ1-5; abundance: -; v_gene: TRBV28; CDR3aa: CASREGLKTSNQPQHF; CDR3nt: TGTGCCAGCAGGGAGGGCCTAAAGACTAGCAATCAGCCCCAGCATTTT